The 18 T cell receptor beta chains below were found in one sample sequenced in a study of T cells in Graves' hyperthyroidism and ophthalmopathy. RNA transcripts provided the source from which TCR beta CDR3 regions were amplified. HTBI primers were employed in a first-round RT-PCR of the TCR CDR3. TCRdb processed the multiplex PCR reads anew with MiXCR; each CDR3 protein has one entry. The data hold 450,000 to 550,000 distinct CDR3 sequences, with around a quarter observed a single time. Sample: blood. Source of these receptors: a woman under 40 with Graves' ophthalmopathy.

The chain combines TRBV30 with TRBJ1-3; D unresolved. V was pared by 4 bases and J by 1 base, with 8 bases between. From germline, CDR1 is GTSNPN and CDR2 SVGIG (reference sequence). This CDR3 comprises 13 residues. CDR3: CAWTHRSGNTIYF. The CDR3 DNA reads TGTGCCTGGACCCACCGGTCTGGAAACACCATATATTTT.

This clonotype was seen repeatedly, ten times or more. The chain employs TRBV12-3 or TRBV12-4 and TRBJ2-7; D is unclear. The CDR3 is 11 amino acids. V was pared by 6 bases and J by 7 bases, with 10 bases between. The CDR3 loop reads CASSHSQEQYF. The CDR3 nucleotides read TGTGCCAGCAGCCATTCGCAAGAGCAGTACTTC.

This clonotype has ten or more counts. This chain links TRBV11-2 with TRBJ2-5; 7 bases are shared with TRBD1. V lost 5 bases, J lost 7 bases, and 13 bases stayed unmatched. The CDR3 totals 15 residues. Germline CDR1 is SGHAT and CDR2 is FQNNGV. The CDR3 sequence: CASSVRTGPFGTQYF. In nucleotides, the CDR3 is TGTGCCAGCAGCGTGCGGACAGGCCCGTTTGGGACCCAGTACTTC.

The sample holds many counts of this clonotype. This chain uses TRBV18 with TRBJ2-5; no definite D call. The germline CDR1 and CDR2 sequences are KGHSH and LQKENI. V was shortened by 2 bases and J by 10 bases, with 14 bases between the two germline ends. CDR3 length: 13 amino acids. For the CDR3, the DNA is TGTGCCAGCTCACCAGAACGGCAGACCATCCAGTACTTC. As protein: CASSPERQTIQYF. Drawing the rest from reference TRBV18 and TRBJ2-5, the complete variable domain is NAGVMQNPRHLVRRRGQEARLRCSPMKGHSHVYWYRQLPEEGLKFMVYLQKENIIDESGMPKERFSAEFPKEGPSILRIQQVVRGDSAAYFCASSPERQTIQYFGPGTRLLVL.

This chain connects TRBV9 to TRBJ2-2; possibly TRBD1 for D (6 bases). Germline V lookup: CDR1 SGDLS, CDR2 YYNGEE. CDR3 length: 16 amino acids. V lost 4 bases and J lost 2, with 15 bases in between. This CDR3 reads CASSRPGGGNTGELFF. The DNA for the CDR3 is TGTGCCAGCAGCCGCCCAGGTGGGGGCAACACCGGGGAGCTGTTTTTT.

This chain uses TRBV6-1 with TRBJ1-2; possible D gene TRBD1, 6 bases. This CDR3 has 13 amino acids. Trimming stripped 5 bases from V and 3 bases from J, with 10 bases between. From germline, CDR1 is MNHNS and CDR2 SASEGT. The CDR3 spells CASSRDNHYGYTF. DNA for the CDR3: TGTGCCAGCAGTAGGGACAACCACTATGGCTACACCTTC.

This clonotype was counted at least ten times. V and J are TRBV7-2 and TRBJ1-1; no clear D. With 5 bases removed from V and 7 bases from J, the gap between germline ends came to 14 bases. CDR3 length equals 13 residues. From germline, CDR1 is SGHTA and CDR2 FQGNSA. This CDR3 reads CASSPYRTDEAFF. The CDR3 DNA reads TGTGCCAGCAGCCCCTATCGGACGGATGAAGCTTTCTTT.

This clonotype turned up a few times. The rearrangement uses TRBV25-1 and TRBJ2-1, with 7 bases lining up with TRBD2. The CDR3 covers 15 residues. V trimming: 3 bases; J trimming: 7 bases; junction bases outside the gene matches: 9. Germline V CDR1 and CDR2: MGHDK, SYGVNS. The CDR3 DNA reads TGTGCCAGCAGTGAGTCTGAGCGGGGCGGAAATGAGCAGTTCTTC. As protein: CASSESERGGNEQFF.

There are a few counts of this clonotype. The rearrangement joins TRBV10-2 to TRBJ2-5; 10 bases agree with TRBD2. The CDR3 spans 13 residues. CDR1 and CDR2 (germline): WSHSY, SAAADI. V trimming: 7 bases; J trimming: 4 bases; junction bases outside the gene matches: 3. CDR3: CASKVAGGETQYF. In DNA form, the CDR3 reads TGCGCCAGCAAAGTAGCGGGAGGAGAGACCCAGTACTTC.

The chain joins TRBV4-1 to TRBJ1-2; D perhaps matches TRBD1 (5 bases). Germline V gives CDR1 MGHRA, CDR2 YSYEKL. The CDR3 runs to 15 residues. V lost 3 bases and J 5 bases, leaving 16 bases between the germline ends. CDR3 bases: TGCGCCAGCAGCCACCCCAGGGCCGTGCTTTATGGCTACACCTTC. Translating gives CASSHPRAVLYGYTF.

The chain carries TRBV6-1 and TRBJ2-5; D possibly corresponds to TRBD1 (5 bases). V was shortened by 6 bases and J by 5 bases, with 16 bases between the two germline ends. Germline V gene sequence: CDR1 MNHNS, CDR2 SASEGT. CDR3 length: 14 residues. The CDR3 region is CASSRTRFGETQYF. The CDR3 DNA reads as TGTGCCAGCAGCAGGACACGGTTCGGGGAGACCCAGTACTTC.

This clonotype came up many times. This chain links TRBV10-3 with TRBJ2-7; D unresolved. The CDR3 is 14 amino acids. CDR1 and CDR2 (germline): ENHRY, SYGVKD. The V end was cut by 10 bases, the J end by 0 bases, with 16 bases between. CDR3 nucleotide sequence: TGTGCCACCAAACCTGACCAAAGCTCCTACGAGCAGTACTTC. This sequence encodes CATKPDQSSYEQYF.

With respect to this clonotype: At one boundary the junction diverges from the germline segment, which might be a read error. The chain carries TRBV28 and TRBJ1-5; D remains ambiguous. The CDR3 covers 12 residues. Germline V CDR1 and CDR2: MDHEN, SYDVKM. Here the CDR3 reads CACSPRFEPQHF. CDR3 in DNA: TGTGCCTGCAGTCCCCGATTTGAGCCCCAGCATTTT.

The V gene is TRBV7-8, the J gene TRBJ1-5, with 10 bases that match TRBD1. Germline CDR1 reads SGHVS; CDR2 reads FQNEAQ. Trimming at V came to 5 bases and at J to 6 bases, leaving 7 bases not matched to a gene. The CDR3 is 15 residues long. The DNA for the CDR3 is TGTGCCAGCAGCAAGGACAGGGGGGTAGTTCAGCCCCAGCATTTT. This encodes CASSKDRGVVQPQHF.

This clonotype was seen ten or more times. This chain uses TRBV13 with TRBJ1-3; 8 positions agree with TRBD1. With V trimmed by 5 bases and J by 6 bases, 6 bases remained unmatched. CDR1 PRHDT and CDR2 FYEKMQ come from the germline V gene (reference sequence). CDR3 length: 14 amino acids. The CDR3 nucleotides read TGTGCCAGCAGCCGCTCGACAGGGGCAAACACCATATATTTT. Its protein product is CASSRSTGANTIYF.

This clonotype was recorded at least ten times. The rearrangement uses TRBV6-5 and TRBJ2-7, with a weak D call TRBD2 (6 bases). With 0 bases removed from V and 4 bases from J, the gap between germline ends came to 13 bases. This CDR3 comprises 15 residues. Germline CDR1 reads MNHEY; CDR2 reads SVGAGI. The CDR3 nucleotides read TGTGCCAGCAGTTACTCTGGAGGGTGGAGGTACGAGCAGTACTTC. Translating gives CASSYSGGWRYEQYF.

The chain links TRBV5-1 to TRBJ1-2; 9 bases agree with TRBD1. Looked up from germline, CDR1 is SGHRS and CDR2 is YFSETQ. CDR3 length: 16 amino acids. The V segment lost 2 bases and the J segment 7 bases; nucleotides outside the gene matches: 12. The CDR3 is CASSFSYPGQGSGYTF. The CDR3 region has the DNA TGCGCCAGCAGCTTCTCCTATCCGGGACAGGGAAGTGGCTACACCTTC.

V usage is TRBV6-1 and J usage is TRBJ1-3, with D perhaps TRBD1 (5 bases). Per the germline V gene, CDR1 is MNHNS and CDR2 is SASEGT. With 8 bases removed from V and 3 bases from J, the gap between germline ends came to 14 bases. This CDR3 contains 14 residues. The CDR3 DNA sequence: TGTGCCAGCCGTGGGGCAGGGATTGGAAACACCATATATTTT. Amino acids: CASRGAGIGNTIYF.